This TCR beta chain was sequenced for a study of T cell clonality in common variable immunodeficiency. Study findings and constraints: CVID subjects shared fewer TCRbeta clones than healthy controls did. Common variable immunodeficiency TCR beta sequences reportedly had fewer deletions and N-nucleotide insertions.

The CDR3 is 15 residues long. Germline CDR1 and CDR2: SGHTA and FQGTGA. With respect to this clone: No antigen is known for it. The CDR3 end falls 3 residues outside the read, so it is completed with the germline J gene.

The method was immunoSEQ multiplex PCR; TCRdb's version includes in-frame clones alone and lacks a portion of them. Observed in the sample are about 35,000 clones, none of them singletons. This clonotype was obtained from a person aged 18 to 70 in good health. Input material: peripheral blood mononuclear cells. The V and J genes are TRBV7-3 and TRBJ1-2; D gene unclear. CDR3 bases read: TGTGCCAGCAGCTTAGAGCCGAGAGGCACAGATACC. It is translated as CASSLEPRGTDT. The complete CDR3 protein is CASSLEPRGTDTYTF.